This TCR beta chain derives from a study of PD-1 blockade in mismatch repair-deficient tumors. The V gene's germline CDR1 is SGDLS and CDR2 YYNGEE. The V end lost 3 bases, the J end lost 9 bases, and 19 bases lay between the germline ends. The CDR3 contains 15 residues. Every patient had mismatch repair deficiency by PCR or immunohistochemistry. The TCR-sequenced patients were a few responders to pembrolizumab. For this clone: The antigen is not known.

Whole-study findings and limits: Rapid post-treatment expansion, then contraction, generally preceding radiologic response, marked tumor-resident clones.

Profiled with immunoSEQ multiplex PCR; TCRdb holds only in-frame clones, not every one. The sample lists roughly 120,000 clones, 60% to 85% occurring once. Sequencing used peripheral blood, obtained 60 weeks after starting pembrolizumab. V usage is TRBV9 and J usage is TRBJ2-1; D may be TRBD2 (7 bases). The source is an adult with mismatch repair-deficient cancer. The CDR3 protein is CASSATGLLQGEQFF. The DNA of the CDR3 is TGTGCCAGCAGCGCTACGGGACTATTACAGGGTGAGCAGTTCTTC.